This T cell receptor beta chain is drawn from a study of T cell clones after liver transplantation. Turning to the study itself: Third-party-reactive TCRbeta sequences from pre-transplant mixed lymphocyte reactions served as antigen-independent comparators.

Profiling relied on immunoSEQ multiplex PCR, and the TCRdb table lists in-frame clones only, not all of them. The sample yields more than 95,000 clones, about 80% seen once. Study results and limitations: Small, mixed patient groups and varying post-transplant times limit these conclusions. Graft donor-reactive T cells may have migrated into the graft rather than being deleted.

Regarding this clone: Its cognate antigen is unknown.

Germline assignment: CDR1 SGHNT and CDR2 YYREEE (reference sequence). The CDR3 has 14 amino acids. The V end was cut by 4 bases, the J end by 1 base, with 10 bases between. This TCR was sampled from a human patient who received a liver transplant. The graft donor may have given rise to some T cells. Sequenced here: CD4+ T cells from blood, sampled around 44 months after liver transplant. The V and J genes are TRBV5-4 and TRBJ2-3, with a weak D call TRBD2 (6 bases). CDR3 coding DNA: TGTGCCAGCAGCCGGGACTCGGGCACAGATACGCAGTATTTT. Encoded protein: CASSRDSGTDTQYF.